This paragraph covers one T cell receptor (beta chain) sequence. This specimen comes from a study of blood T cell repertoires in COVID-19. TCRdb's table, derived via immunoSEQ multiplex PCR, lists solely in-frame clones and lacks some. The sample holds some 180,000 clones, roughly 88% seen once. Seattle researchers signed up patients amid active infection and tracked them longitudinally. CDR3 length: 16 amino acids. Germline V CDR1 and CDR2: MNHEY, SMNVEV (reference sequence). V lost 5 bases and J 6 bases, leaving 20 bases between the germline ends. The TCR was taken from a man between 45 and 60 years old with COVID-19, enrolled during active disease. What was sequenced was peripheral blood. The chain is built from TRBV27 and TRBJ2-1, with D possibly matching TRBD2 (5 bases). The DNA for the CDR3 is TGTGCCAGCAGTCCAAGGCAAGGACTCCCCCCCAATGAGCAGTTCTTC. This encodes CASSPRQGLPPNEQFF.